The 15 T cell receptor beta chains given below trace back to one sample, sequenced in a study of control samples from healthy donors and cancer patients. Method: immunoSEQ multiplex PCR; TCRdb's copy keeps in-frame clones and lacks some. The repertoire has roughly 150,000 clones, over 90% of them found once; the top ten carry 2% to 2.5%. The source material was blood. These TCRs come from a man aged 50-59 years in good health.

The V call is TRBV28, the J call TRBJ1-2; 7 positions agree with TRBD1. The V and J ends lost 5 bases and 2 bases, in that order; junction bases with no gene match: 14. The length of the CDR3 is 17 residues. Per germline, CDR1 MDHEN and CDR2 SYDVKM. The CDR3 sequence: CASSDPGQPPRNYGYTF. The CDR3, as DNA: TGTGCCAGCAGTGACCCGGGACAGCCACCTCGGAACTATGGCTACACCTTC.

This clone has more than one count but fewer than ten. The chain recombines TRBV24-1 with TRBJ2-5, with a tentative D call TRBD2 (5 bases). Trimming removed 9 bases at V and 2 bases at J, with 12 bases between. Germline V gene sequence: CDR1 KGHDR, CDR2 SFDVKD. This CDR3 region has 13 residues. The CDR3, as DNA: TGTGCCACCGCCCGGGATCATCAAGAGACCCAGTACTTC. It translates to CATARDHQETQYF.

This chain connects TRBV11-3 to TRBJ2-5; D is perhaps TRBD1 or TRBD2 (7 bases each). CDR1 is SGHNT and CDR2 is YENEEA in the germline V gene. CDR3 length: 14 residues. V lost 5 bases to trimming and J lost 5 bases, with 15 bases between them. CDR3 bases: TGTGCCAGCAGCGCCCACAGGGGAGGGGAGACCCAGTACTTC. Residues: CASSAHRGGETQYF.

This clone was observed once. The chain joins TRBV7-3 to TRBJ2-2; the D gene is possibly TRBD2 (7 bases). The CDR3 loop spans 16 amino acids. V dropped 3 bases and J dropped 2 bases, with 13 bases sitting between them. CDR1 SGHTA and CDR2 FQGTGA come from the germline V gene. The CDR3 DNA sequence: TGTGCCAGCAGCTTCCGCGGGGGCGCAAACACCGGGGAGCTGTTTTTT. Translated: CASSFRGGANTGELFF.

V is TRBV19 and J is TRBJ1-1; D uncertain. The V gene lost 1 base and the J gene lost 4 bases, with 7 bases spanning the gap. The germline CDR1 and CDR2 sequences are LNHDA and SQIVND (reference sequence). The CDR3 contains 13 residues. As DNA, the CDR3 is TGTGCCAGTAGTATAGCGTGGGGCACTGAAGCTTTCTTT. Translation gives CASSIAWGTEAFF.

About this clone itself: One junction end disagrees with the germline gene, perhaps due to a read error. V and J are TRBV5-1 and TRBJ2-7, with 7 nucleotides matching TRBD2. CDR3 length: 12 amino acids. Germline V gene lookup returns CDR1 SGHRS and CDR2 YFSETQ. The CDR3 DNA sequence: TGCGCCAGCAGCTTGTGGGGGAGGGACGGCGACTTC. This gives the protein CASSLWGRDGDF.

The chain carries TRBV6-1 and TRBJ1-4; D uncertain. Germline V gives CDR1 MNHNS, CDR2 SASEGT. V shed 5 bases and J shed 7 bases, with 17 bases lying between them. The CDR3 length is 15 residues. The CDR3 sequence: CASSRSGGLGEKLFF. CDR3 nucleotide sequence: TGTGCCAGCAGTCGTTCTGGAGGGCTGGGTGAAAAACTGTTTTTT.

The V and J genes are TRBV12-3 or TRBV12-4 and TRBJ1-6; maybe TRBD1 (5 bases). V lost 6 bases and J lost 8, with 11 bases in between. The CDR3 is 13 amino acids. CDR3 DNA: TGTGCCAGCAGGCCGGGACGGGATTCACCCCTCCACTTT. This sequence encodes CASRPGRDSPLHF.

A single count supports this clone. The J gene is TRBJ2-1, the V gene TRBV25-1; D may be TRBD1 (5 bases). Looked up from germline, CDR1 is MGHDK and CDR2 is SYGVNS. V lost 5 bases to trimming and J lost 9 bases, with 8 bases between them. The length of the CDR3 is 11 residues. CDR3 bases: TGTGCCAGCAGTCAGGGCGCTGAGCAGTTCTTC. This codes for CASSQGAEQFF.

The V call is TRBV5-1, the J call TRBJ2-5, with a weak D call TRBD2 (6 bases). Per the germline V gene, CDR1 is SGHRS and CDR2 is YFSETQ. The CDR3 is made up of 11 amino acids. V shed 5 bases and J shed 7 bases, with 9 bases lying between them. The CDR3 coding sequence is TGCGCCAGCAGGGAGGAGGGGACCCAGTACTTC. Amino acids: CASREEGTQYF.

V gene TRBV6-5 combines with J gene TRBJ1-6; a weak D match, TRBD1 (5 bases). The CDR3 has 15 amino acids. Trimming took 10 bases from V and 6 from J, leaving 19 bases between them. Germline V gene data show CDR1 as MNHEY and CDR2 as SVGAGI. The CDR3: CATLERGAFNSPLHF. The CDR3 DNA sequence: TGTGCCACCCTAGAGAGGGGCGCGTTTAATTCACCCCTCCACTTT.

The J gene is TRBJ1-1, the V gene TRBV4-1; D is ambiguous. This CDR3 region has 14 residues. The germline V and J ends were trimmed by 2 bases and 3 bases, with 10 bases remaining between them. The germline CDR1 and CDR2 sequences are MGHRA and YSYEKL. CDR3: CASSQRTPDTEAFF. As DNA, the CDR3 is TGCGCCAGCAGCCAAAGGACTCCTGACACTGAAGCTTTCTTT.

Comments on this clone: A junction end diverges from the germline sequence, so it may reflect a read error. This rearrangement joins TRBV12-3 or TRBV12-4 to TRBJ1-1; weak D call: TRBD1 (6 bases). The CDR3 loop spans 13 amino acids. The CDR3 region is CASSLRDGQPVLF. CDR3 in DNA: TGTGCCAGCAGTTTAAGGGACGGACAGCCTGTACTCTTT.

This chain connects TRBV6-6 to TRBJ2-7, with unresolved D. Germline assignment: CDR1 MNHNY and CDR2 SVGAGI (reference sequence). The CDR3 has 15 residues. The V end lost 2 bases, the J end lost 3 bases, and 14 bases lay between the germline ends. The DNA of the CDR3 is TGTGCCAGCAGTTACAGACGGCCCGATCTCTACGAGCAGTACTTC. Its translation is CASSYRRPDLYEQYF.

This chain's CDR3 is CASSGTGGQGQPQHF. In DNA, the CDR3 is TGTGCCAGCTCAGGGACAGGGGGACAGGGTCAGCCCCAGCATTTT. The J gene is TRBJ1-5, the V gene TRBV18; 11 nucleotides agree with TRBD1. Germline V CDR1 and CDR2: KGHSH, LQKENI. The CDR3 has 15 residues. The trim removed 5 bases at V and 6 bases at J, leaving 6 bases unmatched.